Below, 13 T cell receptor beta chains from the same sample are listed, as sequenced in a study of CD8+CD57+ T cells in acquired aplastic anemia. TCR beta VDJ and CDR3 were profiled, and genomic DNA was the template. TCRdb passed the reads through MiXCR, listing each CDR3 protein once. This sample carries about 110,000 distinct CDR3 sequences, approximately 49% of them seen once, and the ten largest clones take around a third. Source material: sorted CD4+, CD8+, or CD8+CD57+ T cells (not recorded which) from PBMCs. Every receptor here comes from a human donor in good health, serving as a control.

The chain employs TRBV5-1 and TRBJ2-5, with a weak D call TRBD1 (8 bases). The CDR3 has 14 amino acids. Germline loops: CDR1 SGHRS, CDR2 YFSETQ. V lost 5 bases, J lost 4 bases, and 15 bases lay in between. Written as DNA, the CDR3 is TGCGCCAGCAGTCTGACAGGGGAGGGAGAGACCCAGTACTTC. Its protein is CASSLTGEGETQYF. Combining the CDR3 with reference TRBV5-1 and TRBJ2-5 gives the whole variable domain KAGVTQTPRYLIKTRGQQVTLSCSPISGHRSVSWYQQTPGQGLQFLFEYFSETQRNKGNFPGRFSGRQFSNSRSEMNVSTLELGDSALYLCASSLTGEGETQYFGPGTRLLVL.

CDR3 protein: CATSRDRYSYEQYF. The CDR3 region has the DNA TGTGCCACCAGCAGAGATCGGTATTCCTACGAGCAGTACTTC. The chain joins TRBV15 to TRBJ2-7, with no clear D. Germline V gives CDR1 LNHNV, CDR2 YYDKDF (reference sequence). CDR3 size: 14 residues. The V and J ends lost 0 bases and 1 base respectively, with 7 bases between them. The full variable domain, with the rest looked up from reference TRBV15 and TRBJ2-7, is DAMVIQNPRYQVTQFGKPVTLSCSQTLNHNVMYWYQQKSSQAPKLLFHYYDKDFNNEADTPDNFQSRRPNTSFCFLDIRSPGLGDTAMYLCATSRDRYSYEQYFGPGTRLTVT.

The chain employs TRBV6-2 or TRBV6-3 and TRBJ2-1; tentative D call: TRBD2 (6 bases). CDR1 and CDR2 (germline): MNHEY, SVGEGT. The CDR3 length is 16 residues. The V end lost 0 bases, the J end lost 5 bases, and 14 bases lay between the germline ends. CDR3 in amino acids: CASSYSTMGGDNEQFF. CDR3 nucleotide sequence: TGTGCCAGCAGTTACTCGACGATGGGGGGTGACAATGAGCAGTTCTTC.

Regarding this clonotype: A read error may explain this, as a much larger clone is one base away. The chain is built from TRBV7-8 and TRBJ2-7; 9 bases are shared with TRBD1. This CDR3 contains 13 residues. The germline gives CDR1 SGHVS, CDR2 FQNEAQ. V lost 5 bases and J lost 3; bases outside the gene matches: 2. The CDR3 nucleotides read TGTGCCAGCAGCCGGACAGGGGACTACGAGCAGTACTTC. Translated, it gives CASSRTGDYEQYF.

On this clonotype: This could be a read error, since a much larger clone is one nucleotide away. Lacking the conserved final phenylalanine or tryptophan, this CDR3 likely reflects a read error. J is TRBJ2-7 and V is TRBV5-5; possible D gene TRBD2, 5 bases. The CDR3 consists of 14 residues. With 0 bases removed from V and 2 bases from J, the gap between germline ends came to 9 bases. CDR1 is SGHKS and CDR2 is YYEKEE in the germline V gene (reference sequence). The DNA of the CDR3 is TGTGCCAGCAGCTTGGGGACTGATGCCTACGAGCAGTACCTC. This gives the protein CASSLGTDAYEQYL.

This clonotype was recorded many times. The rearrangement links TRBV5-4 to TRBJ1-2; D gene unclear. V lost 2 bases, J lost 4 bases, and 12 bases lay in between. The CDR3 is made up of 14 amino acids. Germline V CDR1 and CDR2: SGHNT, YYREEE (reference sequence). CDR3 loop: CASSFVGGSYGYTF. CDR3 coding DNA: TGTGCCAGCAGCTTTGTTGGTGGGTCCTATGGCTACACCTTC.

The chain combines TRBV5-1 with TRBJ1-1; D unclear. Trimming cost V 4 bases and J 6 bases, with 13 bases left between them. The CDR3 spans 13 residues. CDR1 and CDR2 (germline): SGHRS, YFSETQ. The CDR3 region has the DNA TGCGCCAGCAGCATGGGGAGGGCCCCTGAAGCTTTCTTT. Translation: CASSMGRAPEAFF. Combining the CDR3 with reference TRBV5-1 and TRBJ1-1 gives the whole variable domain KAGVTQTPRYLIKTRGQQVTLSCSPISGHRSVSWYQQTPGQGLQFLFEYFSETQRNKGNFPGRFSGRQFSNSRSEMNVSTLELGDSALYLCASSMGRAPEAFFGQGTRLTVV.

The chain couples TRBV20-1 to TRBJ2-6; tentative D call: TRBD2 (5 bases). The V end was cut by 6 bases, the J end by 1 base, with 19 bases between. Germline V gene data show CDR1 as DFQATT and CDR2 as SNEGSKA (reference sequence). The CDR3 covers 17 residues. CDR3 sequence reads: CSANRDRGLSGANVLTF. In DNA form, the CDR3 reads TGCAGTGCAAACCGGGATCGGGGATTATCTGGGGCCAACGTCCTGACTTTC.

The chain couples TRBV5-6 to TRBJ2-5; 8 nucleotides align to TRBD2. The V gene end was trimmed by 3 bases and the J gene end by 3 bases; junction bases not matched to a gene: 7. The germline V gene encodes CDR1 SGHDT and CDR2 YYEEEE. The CDR3 length is 15 residues. The CDR3 coding sequence is TGTGCCAGCAGCTCCCCGGGGGGGCAGGAAGAGACCCAGTACTTC. This codes for CASSSPGGQEETQYF.

This clonotype was detected many times. The CDR3 bases are TGTGCCAGCAACTCCTTTAGCGGTAGCTCCTACAATGAGCAGTTCTTC. Its protein is CASNSFSGSSYNEQFF. The V call is TRBV5-4, the J call TRBJ2-1; a possible D gene is TRBD2 (6 bases). CDR3 length equals 16 residues. CDR1 and CDR2 from the germline V gene are SGHNT and YYREEE (reference sequence). The germline V and J ends were trimmed by 6 bases and 0 bases, with 16 bases remaining between them.

The CDR3 nucleotides read TGCAGTGCGGAAACAGGGGGGTCCCACGAGCAGTACTTC. Protein: CSAETGGSHEQYF. This rearrangement joins TRBV20-1 to TRBJ2-7, with 8 bases fitting TRBD1. This CDR3 region has 13 residues. After removal of 6 bases from V and 5 bases from J, the junction contained 9 bases not matched to a gene. Per the germline V gene, CDR1 is DFQATT and CDR2 is SNEGSKA (reference sequence).

This clonotype was recorded only once. The rearrangement joins TRBV10-2 to TRBJ1-1, with 8 bases fitting TRBD1. The CDR3 is 18 amino acids. The germline V gene has CDR1 WSHSY and CDR2 SAAADI. The V gene end was trimmed by 0 bases and the J gene end by 1 base; junction bases not matched to a gene: 10. CDR3 sequence (DNA): TGCGCCAGCAGTGAGTCGATGGCAGGGGGCGAGGGGAACACTGAAGCTTTCTTT. This translates into CASSESMAGGEGNTEAFF.

There are many counts of this clonotype. V and J are TRBV6-1 and TRBJ2-6; D unclear. Deletions cut 5 bases from V and 4 bases from J, with 3 bases between. CDR3 length equals 12 residues. Germline V gene lookup returns CDR1 MNHNS and CDR2 SASEGT. In DNA form, the CDR3 reads TGTGCCAGCAGTCCCGGGGCCAACGTCCTGACTTTC. This translates into CASSPGANVLTF.